This T cell receptor beta chain is drawn from a study of shared clonotypes between healthy human individuals. Trimming removed 5 bases at V and 4 bases at J, with 17 bases between. From germline, CDR1 is LNHNV and CDR2 YYDKDF (reference sequence). The CDR3 spans 15 residues. The protocol was immunoSEQ multiplex PCR, while the TCRdb copy is restricted to in-frame clones and leaves out a portion. The top ten hold 1.5% to 2% of the sample, which has around 720,000 clones, around 73% seen once. This clonotype was sampled from a woman aged 25 to 39 in good health. The gene calls are TRBV15 and TRBJ1-2, with D maybe TRBD1 (6 bases). What was sequenced was memory CD4+ T cells sorted from blood. Subset specified: CD45RA-negative fraction. The CDR3: CATSGRDTFPYGYTF. The CDR3 DNA reads TGTGCCACCAGCGGCCGGGACACCTTCCCCTATGGCTACACCTTC.